A selection of T cell receptor beta chains follows, all from one sample in a study of shared clonotypes between healthy human individuals. This table comes from immunoSEQ multiplex PCR, and its TCRdb copy is limited to in-frame clones, with some not included. The sample comprises about 1.5 million clones, 96% of which are singletons, and roughly 1.1% rests with the top ten. Sequenced: naive CD4+ T cells sorted from blood. The receptors here all came from a man aged 30-40 years in good health. Both conserved end residues are part of each CDR3. A D gene is named only where the DNA matches it firmly. A row's size may be missing; if present it is once, few, many or a size class.

>-|TRBJ2-6|TRBV15|-
TGTGCCACCAGCCCTTTAGAGCAGGCGGCTGGGGCCAACGTCCTGACTTTC
CATSPLEQAAGANVLTF
>-|TRBJ2-7|TRBV4-1|-
TGCGCCAGCAGCCAAGATTGGCGGCAGCAGTCCTACGAGCAGTACTTC
CASSQDWRQQSYEQYF
>-|TRBJ2-7|TRBV5-1|-
TGCGCCAGCAGCTTAGGCCAGAATGAGCAGTACTTC
CASSLGQNEQYF
>-|TRBJ2-1|TRBV7-9|TRBD2
TGTGCCAGCAGCTTAGCGCTTGGGAGGGGAAACAATGAGCAGTTCTTC
CASSLALGRGNNEQFF
>-|TRBJ1-2|TRBV7-9|-
TGTGCCAGCAGCTTAGTGGGGAGAACGGGCTACACCTTC
CASSLVGRTGYTF
>-|TRBJ1-4|TRBV5-4|-
TGTGCCAGCAGCTTGGGAGGTGTAGGTGAAAAACTGTTTTTT
CASSLGGVGEKLFF
>-|TRBJ2-5|TRBV30|-
TGTGCCTGGAGTGGGGGGACCCAGTACTTC
CAWSGGTQYF
>once|TRBJ2-5|TRBV2|-
TGTGCCAGCAGCCCAATCGGGCGGGAGTACTTC
CASSPIGREYF
>-|TRBJ2-3|TRBV11-3|-
TGTGCCAGCAGCTTAGGGACCCTAGATACGCAGTATTTT
CASSLGTLDTQYF
>-|TRBJ2-7|TRBV2|-
TGTGCCAGCAGTTTAGGCGGCCTCGACGAGCAGTACTTC
CASSLGGLDEQYF
>once|TRBJ2-5|TRBV11-2|-
TGTGCCAGCAGCTTCGAGAGACAAGAGACCCAGTACTTC
CASSFERQETQYF
>-|TRBJ1-2|TRBV4-3|-
TGCGCCAGCAGCCAAGATGGGGTGGGGAACTATGGCTACACCTTC
CASSQDGVGNYGYTF
>-|TRBJ1-5|TRBV5-1|-
TGCGCCAGCTCGAGAGAGCCTGATCAGCCCCAGCATTTT
CASSREPDQPQHF
>once|TRBJ1-1|TRBV5-4|TRBD1
TGTGCCAGCAGCTCCAAAGGACAGGGGGACACTGAAGCTTTCTTT
CASSSKGQGDTEAFF
>-|TRBJ1-1|TRBV16|TRBD1
TGTGCCAGCAGCCAATTGCGTTCGACAGGGGATCGGACTGAAGCTTTCTTT
CASSQLRSTGDRTEAFF
>-|TRBJ2-1|TRBV7-2|-
TGTGCCAGCAGCATAGTACGCCGGAGGCCGCTCCACGACAATGAGCAGTTCTTC
CASSIVRRRPLHDNEQFF
>-|TRBJ2-1|TRBV10-3|TRBD2
TGTGCCCCCTGCGAGCGGGGAGGGTACAATGAGCAGTTCTTC
CAPCERGGYNEQFF
>-|TRBJ2-5|TRBV11-2|-
TGTGCCAGCAGCTTTGGGCGGGGATCAGTGTCGGGCCACCAAGAGACCCAGTACTTC
CASSFGRGSVSGHQETQYF
>-|TRBJ2-1|TRBV9|TRBD2
TGTGCCAGCAGCGTAGGTATGGGCCGGGGGGAACAGAATGAGCAGTTCTTC
CASSVGMGRGEQNEQFF
>-|TRBJ2-2|TRBV18|TRBD1
TGTGCCAGCTCACCACCGGGGACAGCGAACACCGGGGAGCTGTTTTTT
CASSPPGTANTGELFF
>-|TRBJ2-5|TRBV11-2|TRBD2
TGTGCCAGCAGTAATAGCGGGAGGATGGAGACCCAGTACTTC
CASSNSGRMETQYF
>-|TRBJ2-1|TRBV19|-
TGTGCCAGTAGTATAGAGCGGTCTTGGAGCTCCTACAATGAGCAGTTCTTC
CASSIERSWSSYNEQFF
>once|TRBJ2-6|TRBV4-3|-
TGCGCCAGCAGCCAAGAGGCAACAGGGACTGGGGCCAACGTCCTGACTTTC
CASSQEATGTGANVLTF
>-|TRBJ1-2|TRBV28|-
TGTGCCAGCAGACTCAGGGACAACTATGGCTACACCTTC
CASRLRDNYGYTF
>-|TRBJ2-3|TRBV5-4|TRBD2
TGTGCCAGCAGCGGGGGACTAGACCTTGATACGCAGTATTTT
CASSGGLDLDTQYF
>-|TRBJ2-7|TRBV18|-
TGTGCCAGCTCAATCTCAGGAAGCTCCTACGAGCAGTACTTC
CASSISGSSYEQYF
>-|TRBJ2-1|TRBV5-4|-
TGTGCCAGCCGGAGCGTCAATGAGCAGTTCTTC
CASRSVNEQFF
>once|TRBJ1-4|TRBV7-2|-
TGTGCCAGCAGCTTAGTGGTGTCTGCAACTAATGAAAAACTGTTTTTT
CASSLVVSATNEKLFF
>-|TRBJ2-1|TRBV28|-
TGTGCCAGCAAGGGGGGCTACAATGAGCAGTTCTTC
CASKGGYNEQFF
>-|TRBJ2-7|TRBV25-1|-
TGTGCCAGCAGTCTCGCGGGGTCCTACGAGCAGTACTTC
CASSLAGSYEQYF
>once|TRBJ1-1|TRBV5-1|TRBD1
TGCGCCAGCAGCTCGGACAGGGAGGCCACTGAAGCTTTCTTT
CASSSDREATEAFF
>-|TRBJ2-2|TRBV6-6|-
TGTGCCAGCAGTGTACCCGGGGAGCTGTTTTTT
CASSVPGELFF
>-|TRBJ2-6|TRBV19|TRBD1
TGTGCCAGTAGTATATTACAGGGGTTAGGTGGGGCCAACGTCCTGACTTTC
CASSILQGLGGANVLTF
>-|TRBJ2-2|TRBV4-1|TRBD2
TGCGCCAGCAGCCACGTAGCGGGACCAAACACCGGGGAGCTGTTTTTT
CASSHVAGPNTGELFF
>few|TRBJ1-2|TRBV7-9|-
TGTGCCAGCAGTCCCAATCGTGGCTACACCTTC
CASSPNRGYTF
>-|TRBJ2-7|TRBV5-1|TRBD2
TGCGCCAGCAGCTTGGTAGGCCTAGCGGGGGGTGACTACGAGCAGTACTTC
CASSLVGLAGGDYEQYF
>-|TRBJ2-7|TRBV20-1|-
TGCAGTGCTAGTTCCCGCTACGAGCAGTACTTC
CSASSRYEQYF
>once|TRBJ2-7|TRBV28|TRBD2
TGTGCCAGCAGCTCACTCGGGACTAGCGGGAGGGGCGAGCAGTACTTC
CASSSLGTSGRGEQYF
>-|TRBJ2-7|TRBV28|-
TGTGCCAGCAGTTCCCCGGCCCTACTCTACGAGCAGTACTTC
CASSSPALLYEQYF
>-|TRBJ1-4|TRBV27|-
TGTGCCAGCAGTCTCATAGGGGCAACTAATGAAAAACTGTTTTTT
CASSLIGATNEKLFF
>-|TRBJ2-1|TRBV7-2|-
TGTGCCAGCAGCTTAGTGGCGGGGAGCTCCTACAATGAGCAGTTCTTC
CASSLVAGSSYNEQFF
>-|TRBJ2-5|TRBV5-5|TRBD2
TGTGCCAGCGGTAGCGGGGGGACCCAGTACTTC
CASGSGGTQYF
>-|TRBJ2-7|TRBV11-2|-
TGTGCCAGCAGCTTGGACAGCTTCCTCTCCTACGAGCAGTACTTC
CASSLDSFLSYEQYF
>-|TRBJ2-1|TRBV5-6|TRBD2
TGTGCCAGCACCGCCCGGTCTGCGGGGGGCAATGAGCAGTTCTTC
CASTARSAGGNEQFF
>-|TRBJ2-7|TRBV28|TRBD1
TGTGCCAGCAGTTCTCGGGACAGGGTATCGAGAGAGCAGTACTTC
CASSSRDRVSREQYF
>-|TRBJ2-7|TRBV5-6|TRBD2
TGTGCCAGCAGCTTCAGGGCTAGCGGGAGGTACGAGCAGTACTTC
CASSFRASGRYEQYF
>-|TRBJ2-6|TRBV7-2|-
TGTGCCAGCAACCCCGTTTTCGGATCTGGGGCCAACGTCCTGACTTTC
CASNPVFGSGANVLTF